Presented here are 28 T cell receptor beta chains from one specimen sequenced in a study of CD8 T cells in ankylosing spondylitis. TCRdb reprocessed the 5' RACE reads with MiXCR, giving one entry per CDR3 protein. The table has some 240,000 distinct CDR3 sequences, 20% to 30% seen once. Specimen: blood, either unsorted or a sorted T cell fraction (not recorded which). The receptors derive from a male donor with ankylosing spondylitis or in good health (not recorded which).

This clonotype occurred many times. The rearrangement uses TRBV4-1 and TRBJ2-1, with unresolved D. Germline V gene data show CDR1 as MGHRA and CDR2 as YSYEKL. This CDR3 region has 15 residues. Trimming took off 0 bases at V and 13 bases at J, with 19 bases between the two ends. CDR3 amino acids: CASSQDGVRLSHQFF. In nucleotides, the CDR3 is TGCGCCAGCAGCCAAGATGGGGTACGGCTGTCTCACCAGTTCTTC.

This clonotype has a count of ten or more. The gene calls are TRBV12-3 or TRBV12-4 and TRBJ2-7; weak D call: TRBD2 (6 bases). The CDR3 contains 14 residues. The V end was cut by 4 bases, the J end by 6 bases, with 16 bases between. CDR3 nucleotides: TGTGCCAGCAGTTCCTTGAGTGAGGGACTCGAGCAGTACTTC. Protein product: CASSSLSEGLEQYF.

This clonotype was picked up many times. The V call is TRBV20-1, the J call TRBJ2-1; 7 positions agree with TRBD2. Germline loops: CDR1 DFQATT, CDR2 SNEGSKA (reference sequence). With 6 bases clipped from V and 3 bases from J, the junction kept 17 bases outside the gene matches. This CDR3 has 17 residues. The CDR3 here is CSAHPSRGGAVYNEQFF. CDR3 in DNA: TGCAGTGCCCACCCCTCGAGGGGAGGGGCGGTCTACAATGAGCAGTTCTTC.

This clonotype was seen only once. This chain uses TRBV2 with TRBJ2-1; 8 bases map to TRBD2. The CDR3 covers 16 residues. Losses at the gene ends were 7 bases for V and 2 bases for J; bases not matched to a gene: 10. From germline, CDR1 is SNHLY and CDR2 FYNNEI. Here the CDR3 reads CASTTGGAPAYNEQFF. In DNA form, the CDR3 reads TGTGCCAGCACTACCGGGGGGGCCCCCGCCTACAATGAGCAGTTCTTC. Drawing the rest from reference TRBV2 and TRBJ2-1, the complete variable domain is EPEVTQTPSHQVTQMGQEVILRCVPISNHLYFYWYRQILGQKVEFLVSFYNNEISEKSEIFDDQFSVERPDGSNFTLKIRSTKLEDSAMYFCASTTGGAPAYNEQFFGPGTRLTVL.

The V call is TRBV20-1, the J call TRBJ2-5; D is undetermined. The CDR3 is 16 residues long. V was shortened by 2 bases and J by 1 base, with 17 bases between the two germline ends. Germline V gene data show CDR1 as DFQATT and CDR2 as SNEGSKA (reference sequence). The CDR3 sequence: CSARPARPYGQETQYF. In DNA form, the CDR3 reads TGCAGTGCTAGACCTGCCCGACCTTACGGCCAAGAGACCCAGTACTTC.

This clonotype was seen a handful of times. The chain uses TRBV6-5 and TRBJ2-3; maybe TRBD2 (7 bases). V lost 6 bases to trimming and J lost 1 base, with 14 bases between them. Germline CDR1 is MNHEY and CDR2 is SVGAGI. The CDR3 is made up of 15 amino acids. The CDR3 bases are TGTGCCAGCAGAAGGGGGGGCTTTGGCACAGATACGCAGTATTTT. Translating it yields CASRRGGFGTDTQYF.

This clonotype appeared a few times. The chain couples TRBV20-1 to TRBJ1-1; weak D call: TRBD1 (5 bases). CDR3 size: 13 residues. Germline V lookup: CDR1 DFQATT, CDR2 SNEGSKA (reference sequence). V lost 2 bases and J 3 bases, leaving 10 bases between the germline ends. The CDR3 DNA follows: TGCAGTGCTAGACTACGACAGTACACTGAAGCTTTCTTT. It yields the protein CSARLRQYTEAFF.

On this clonotype itself: This may arise from a read error, as a much more abundant clone is one base away. The V and J genes are TRBV29-1 and TRBJ2-1, with D possibly matching TRBD1 (6 bases). This CDR3 region has 13 residues. Germline CDR1 reads SQVTM; CDR2 reads ANQGSEA. V lost 1 base and J lost 6, with 10 bases in between. CDR3 sequence: CSVEGDTGNEQFF. Written as DNA, the CDR3 is TGCAGCGTTGAAGGGGACACGGGCAATGAGCAGTTCTTC.

The chain joins TRBV7-2 to TRBJ2-1; 10 nucleotides agree with TRBD1. The CDR3 runs 14 residues. CDR1 is SGHTA and CDR2 is FQGNSA in the germline V gene. With 4 bases clipped from V and 7 bases from J, the junction kept 4 bases outside the gene matches. DNA of the CDR3: TGTGCCAGCAGCTCCCGACAGGGGGCTAATGAGCAGTTCTTC. This translates into CASSSRQGANEQFF.

At least ten counts were recorded for this clonotype. This chain links TRBV20-1 with TRBJ2-5; tentatively, D is TRBD2 (6 bases). Germline CDR1 is DFQATT and CDR2 is SNEGSKA (reference sequence). This CDR3 contains 12 residues. Trimming removed 2 bases at V and 3 bases at J, with 7 bases between. CDR3 DNA: TGCAGTGCTAGACCTAGCGAAGAGACCCAGTACTTC. Translating it yields CSARPSEETQYF.

There are a few counts of this clonotype. The chain employs TRBV6-6 and TRBJ1-2; D remains unclear. CDR1 MNHNY and CDR2 SVGAGI come from the germline V gene (reference sequence). The CDR3 has 13 amino acids. The ends were cut back, 6 bases at V and 1 base at J, with 9 bases in the middle. This CDR3 reads CASSREINYGYTF. The CDR3, as DNA: TGTGCCAGCAGCCGTGAGATTAACTATGGCTACACCTTC.

The chain uses TRBV29-1 and TRBJ1-2; D may be TRBD1 (5 bases). The germline V gene has CDR1 SQVTM and CDR2 ANQGSEA. This CDR3 contains 13 residues. Trimming cost V 4 bases and J 0 bases, with 9 bases left between them. The CDR3 region is CSVGQQTNYGYTF. CDR3 nucleotides: TGCAGCGTTGGACAGCAAACTAACTATGGCTACACCTTC.

The rearrangement uses TRBV20-1 and TRBJ2-2, with TRBD1 as a possible D gene (6 bases). Germline loops: CDR1 DFQATT, CDR2 SNEGSKA (reference sequence). This CDR3 has 14 residues. Trimming removed 3 bases from V and 6 bases from J, with 14 bases in between. CDR3 DNA: TGCAGTGCTAGGGCCGGGACATTGCCCGGGGAGCTGTTTTTT. It encodes CSARAGTLPGELFF.

V gene TRBV20-1 combines with J gene TRBJ2-2; 15 nucleotides match TRBD2. Germline V gene lookup returns CDR1 DFQATT and CDR2 SNEGSKA (reference sequence). This CDR3 spans 18 amino acids. Germline trimming cut 0 bases from V and 6 bases from J; bases unmatched to any gene: 8. The CDR3 loop reads CSARDLFGLAGGPGELFF. The CDR3, as DNA: TGCAGTGCTAGAGATTTGTTCGGACTAGCGGGGGGGCCCGGGGAGCTGTTTTTT.

This clonotype was detected only a few times. The CDR3 sequence is CASSVMSQGDWETQYF. The DNA for the CDR3 is TGTGCCAGCAGCGTAATGAGTCAGGGGGATTGGGAGACCCAGTACTTC. The V and J genes are TRBV9 and TRBJ2-5, with 7 bases that match TRBD1. This CDR3 is built from 16 residues. CDR1 and CDR2 (germline): SGDLS, YYNGEE. Trimming at V came to 1 base and at J to 5 bases, leaving 11 bases not matched to a gene.

This clonotype was counted many times. The V call is TRBV20-1, the J call TRBJ1-5; D possibly corresponds to TRBD1 (5 bases). V was shortened by 0 bases and J by 3 bases, with 12 bases between the two germline ends. There are 15 residues in the CDR3. CDR1 and CDR2 (germline): DFQATT, SNEGSKA (reference sequence). This chain's CDR3 is CSARDSGRVNQPQHF. The CDR3 coding sequence is TGCAGTGCTAGAGATTCGGGACGGGTCAATCAGCCCCAGCATTTT.

V usage is TRBV20-1 and J usage is TRBJ2-2; D is ambiguous. The CDR3 spans 13 residues. Trimming left V 6 bases short and J 2 bases short, with 10 bases between. Germline V gene lookup returns CDR1 DFQATT and CDR2 SNEGSKA (reference sequence). In DNA form, the CDR3 reads TGCAGTGCCACCCGACCTAACACCGGGGAGCTGTTTTTT. This codes for CSATRPNTGELFF.

This clonotype has a count of ten or more. CDR3 DNA sequence: TGTGCCTGGAGTCCCGGTGGGAATCAGCCCCAGCATTTT. Protein sequence: CAWSPGGNQPQHF. The chain carries TRBV30 and TRBJ1-5; D gene unclear. The CDR3 runs 13 residues. Trimming shortened V by 2 bases and J by 4 bases, and 9 bases separated the two germline ends. The germline V gene encodes CDR1 GTSNPN and CDR2 SVGIG (reference sequence).

Many counts were recorded for this clonotype. The chain recombines TRBV10-3 with TRBJ2-1, with TRBD1 identical over 8 bases. Germline lookup yields CDR1 ENHRY and CDR2 SYGVKD. V shed 10 bases, J shed 0 bases, and the junction held 5 bases outside the gene matches. This CDR3 region has 14 residues. CDR3 in amino acids: CATRTGNSYNEQFF. The CDR3 bases are TGTGCCACCAGGACAGGGAACTCCTACAATGAGCAGTTCTTC.

The chain's CDR3 is CASSYNTGTGFREQFF. CDR3 coding DNA: TGTGCCAGCAGTTATAACACCGGGACAGGGTTTCGTGAGCAGTTCTTC. The chain couples TRBV6-5 to TRBJ2-1; 9 bases agree with TRBD1. Germline CDR1 MNHEY, CDR2 SVGAGI. The trim removed 3 bases at V and 9 bases at J, leaving 12 bases unmatched. This CDR3 contains 16 residues.

The sample holds a few counts of this clonotype. The chain recombines TRBV7-6 with TRBJ2-5; D may correspond to TRBD1 or TRBD2 (5 bases each). This CDR3 contains 14 residues. The germline V gene encodes CDR1 SGHVS and CDR2 FNYEAQ. Trimming took off 2 bases at V and 4 bases at J, with 11 bases between the two ends. CDR3 loop: CASSLPGSGETQYF. CDR3 nucleotides: TGTGCCAGCAGCTTACCAGGGAGTGGAGAGACCCAGTACTTC.

The rearrangement joins TRBV13 to TRBJ1-1; TRBD1 is a possible D gene (6 bases). V was clipped by 3 bases and J by 11 bases, with 10 bases between them. This CDR3 contains 11 residues. CDR1 is PRHDT and CDR2 is FYEKMQ in the germline V gene (reference sequence). The CDR3 nucleotides are TGTGCCAGCAGCTTGACAGGCGCGGCTTTCTTT. Residues: CASSLTGAAFF.

This clonotype occurred a few times. This chain joins TRBV5-1 and TRBJ2-7, with D hard to call. CDR1 SGHRS and CDR2 YFSETQ come from the germline V gene. The length of the CDR3 is 13 residues. V lost 0 bases, J lost 6 bases, and 10 bases lay in between. CDR3 coding DNA: TGCGCCAGCAGCTTGGTGGTGGATTCCGAGCAGTACTTC. Translation gives CASSLVVDSEQYF.

The table lists this clonotype with many counts. The CDR3 coding sequence is TGCAGTGCTAGGCAGGGGGTGGGCGGTCAGCCCCAGCATTTT. This codes for CSARQGVGGQPQHF. The chain combines TRBV20-1 with TRBJ1-5, with 7 bases aligning to TRBD1. The germline V gene has CDR1 DFQATT and CDR2 SNEGSKA (reference sequence). Trimming cost V 3 bases and J 6 bases; bases outside gene matches: 8. The CDR3 is made up of 14 amino acids.

This clonotype was recorded a few times. The V and J genes are TRBV10-3 and TRBJ2-7, with 12 bases identical to TRBD1. The J segment lost 3 bases and the V segment lost 7 bases, leaving 4 bases of the junction unmatched. This CDR3 is built from 14 residues. CDR1 and CDR2 from the germline V gene are ENHRY and SYGVKD. CDR3 protein: CAITRDRGHYEQYF. The CDR3 DNA sequence: TGTGCCATCACCAGGGACAGGGGGCACTACGAGCAGTACTTC.

The rearrangement uses TRBV29-1 and TRBJ2-5, with D possibly TRBD2 on 5 matching bases. The CDR3 is made up of 11 amino acids. V dropped 7 bases and J dropped 10 bases, with 16 bases sitting between them. Germline values: CDR1 SQVTM, CDR2 ANQGSEA. CDR3 bases: TGCAGCGCCGGAAAAAGGACTGGCCAGTACTTC. It translates to CSAGKRTGQYF.

This chain joins TRBV2 and TRBJ2-3; D perhaps matches TRBD2 (6 bases). Trimming left V 7 bases short and J 0 bases short, with 14 bases between. The germline gives CDR1 SNHLY, CDR2 FYNNEI. There are 15 residues in the CDR3. Here the CDR3 DNA reads TGTGCCAGCACAGCGGGCGGCGGGAGCACAGATACGCAGTATTTT. Translated: CASTAGGGSTDTQYF.

J is TRBJ1-4 and V is TRBV5-1, with 9 bases fitting TRBD1. There are 15 residues in the CDR3. V gave up 4 bases and J gave up 5 bases; unmatched junction bases: 6. Germline CDR1 SGHRS, CDR2 YFSETQ. As DNA, the CDR3 is TGCGCCAGCAGCCCGTCCGGGACAGGGAATGAAAAACTGTTTTTT. Translated, it gives CASSPSGTGNEKLFF.